This TCR beta chain was identified in a study of shared clonotypes between healthy human individuals. The assay was immunoSEQ multiplex PCR, and TCRdb's table has in-frame clones only and misses some. The sample records roughly 1 million clones, 65% to 75% being singletons. Study-wide results and limits: Estimated richness values were generally larger in naive subsets than in memory subsets.

Of note for this clone: The antigen is unknown.

The donors were adults (healthy and HIV-negative) with no recent acute infections or vaccinations. The study separated CD4+ cells into CD45RA+ naive and CD45RA-negative memory subsets. Germline loops: CDR1 SGHRS, CDR2 YFSETQ. J lost 4 bases, V lost 0 bases, and 12 bases had no gene match. The CDR3 has 18 amino acids. The receptor comes from a young man in good health. The material sequenced was memory CD4+ T cells sorted from blood. Subset given: CD45RA-negative fraction. J is TRBJ1-3 and V is TRBV5-1; 8 bases are a match to TRBD1. As DNA, the CDR3 is TGCGCCAGCAGCTTGGGACAGGGGAGAAGATACGCCGGAAACACCATATATTTT. Protein: CASSLGQGRRYAGNTIYF.